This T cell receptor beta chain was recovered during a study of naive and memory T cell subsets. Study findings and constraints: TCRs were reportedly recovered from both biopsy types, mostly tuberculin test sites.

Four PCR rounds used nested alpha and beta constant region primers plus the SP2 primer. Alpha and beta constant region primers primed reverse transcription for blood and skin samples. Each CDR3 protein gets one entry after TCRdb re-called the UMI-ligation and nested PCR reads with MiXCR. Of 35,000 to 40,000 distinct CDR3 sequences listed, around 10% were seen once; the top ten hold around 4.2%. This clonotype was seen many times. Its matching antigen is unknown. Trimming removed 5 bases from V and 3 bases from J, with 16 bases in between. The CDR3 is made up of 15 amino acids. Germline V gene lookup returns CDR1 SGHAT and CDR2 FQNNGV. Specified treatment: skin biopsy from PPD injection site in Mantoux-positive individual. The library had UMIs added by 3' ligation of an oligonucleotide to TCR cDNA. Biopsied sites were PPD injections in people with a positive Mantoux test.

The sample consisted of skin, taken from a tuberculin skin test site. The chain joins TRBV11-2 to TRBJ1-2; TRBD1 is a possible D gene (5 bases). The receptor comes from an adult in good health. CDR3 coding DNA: TGTGCCAGCAGCCGTGAGGGGACGGCCCACTATGGCTACACCTTC. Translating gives CASSREGTAHYGYTF.